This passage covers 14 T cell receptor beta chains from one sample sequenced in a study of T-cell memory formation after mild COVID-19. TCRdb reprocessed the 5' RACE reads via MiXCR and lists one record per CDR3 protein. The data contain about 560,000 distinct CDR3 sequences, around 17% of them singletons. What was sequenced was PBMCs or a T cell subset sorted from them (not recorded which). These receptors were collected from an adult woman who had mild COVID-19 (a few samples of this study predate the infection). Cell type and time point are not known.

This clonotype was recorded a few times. CDR3 in DNA: TGCAGTGCTAGTGGACTAGCGGGGTGGGAGACCCAGTACTTC. Translation: CSASGLAGWETQYF. J is TRBJ2-5 and V is TRBV20-1; 12 bases are shared with TRBD2. The V and J ends lost 3 bases and 5 bases, in that order; junction bases with no gene match: 4. CDR1 and CDR2 from the germline V gene are DFQATT and SNEGSKA (reference sequence). CDR3 length equals 14 residues.

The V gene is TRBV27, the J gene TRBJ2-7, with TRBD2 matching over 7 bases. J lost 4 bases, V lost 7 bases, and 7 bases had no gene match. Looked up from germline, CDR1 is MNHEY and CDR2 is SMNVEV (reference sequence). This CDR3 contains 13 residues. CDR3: CASKAGVSYEQYF. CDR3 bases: TGTGCCAGCAAGGCGGGAGTTTCTTACGAGCAGTACTTC.

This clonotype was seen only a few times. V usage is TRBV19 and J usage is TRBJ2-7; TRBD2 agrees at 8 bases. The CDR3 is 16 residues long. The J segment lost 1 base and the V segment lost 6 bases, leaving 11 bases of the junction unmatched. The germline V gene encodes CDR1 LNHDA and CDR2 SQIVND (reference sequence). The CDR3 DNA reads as TGTGCCAGTAGACGGGAAGCGGGAGAAGCTTCCTACGAGCAGTACTTC. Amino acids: CASRREAGEASYEQYF.

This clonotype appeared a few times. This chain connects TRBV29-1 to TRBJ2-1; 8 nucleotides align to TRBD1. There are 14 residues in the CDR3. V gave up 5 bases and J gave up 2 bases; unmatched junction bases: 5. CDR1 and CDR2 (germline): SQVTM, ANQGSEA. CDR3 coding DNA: TGCAGCGTTCTTGGACAGGGTACCTACAATGAGCAGTTCTTC. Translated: CSVLGQGTYNEQFF.

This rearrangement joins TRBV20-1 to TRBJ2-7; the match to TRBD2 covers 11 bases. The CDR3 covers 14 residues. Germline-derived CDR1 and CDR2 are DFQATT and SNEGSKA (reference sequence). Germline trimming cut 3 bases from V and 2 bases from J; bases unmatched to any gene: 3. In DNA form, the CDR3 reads TGCAGTGCTAGGACTAGCGGGGACCCCTACGAGCAGTACTTC. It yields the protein CSARTSGDPYEQYF.

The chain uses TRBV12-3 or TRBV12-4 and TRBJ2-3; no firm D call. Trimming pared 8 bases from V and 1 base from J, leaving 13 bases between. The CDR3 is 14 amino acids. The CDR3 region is CASSPISRTDTQYF. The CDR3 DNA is TGTGCCAGCTCCCCGATTTCTCGCACAGATACGCAGTATTTT.

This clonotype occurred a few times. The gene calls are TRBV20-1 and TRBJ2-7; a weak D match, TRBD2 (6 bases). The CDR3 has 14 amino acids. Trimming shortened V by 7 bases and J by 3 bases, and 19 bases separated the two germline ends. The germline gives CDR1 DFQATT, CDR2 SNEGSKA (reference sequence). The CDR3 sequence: CSVDGGEKSYEQYF. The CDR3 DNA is TGCAGTGTAGACGGCGGGGAGAAGAGCTACGAGCAGTACTTC.

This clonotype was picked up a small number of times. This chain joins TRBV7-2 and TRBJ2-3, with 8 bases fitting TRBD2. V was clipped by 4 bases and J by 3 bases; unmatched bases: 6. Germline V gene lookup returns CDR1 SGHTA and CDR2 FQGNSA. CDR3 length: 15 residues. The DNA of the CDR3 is TGTGCCAGCAGCTCCCGGGGACTAGGGACAGATACGCAGTATTTT. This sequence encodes CASSSRGLGTDTQYF.

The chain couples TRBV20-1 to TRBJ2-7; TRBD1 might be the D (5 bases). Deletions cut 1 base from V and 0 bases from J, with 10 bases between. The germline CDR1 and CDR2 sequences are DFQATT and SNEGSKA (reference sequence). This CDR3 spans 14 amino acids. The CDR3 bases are TGCAGTGCTAGAGGTGGAGACAGCTCCTACGAGCAGTACGTC. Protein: CSARGGDSSYEQYV.

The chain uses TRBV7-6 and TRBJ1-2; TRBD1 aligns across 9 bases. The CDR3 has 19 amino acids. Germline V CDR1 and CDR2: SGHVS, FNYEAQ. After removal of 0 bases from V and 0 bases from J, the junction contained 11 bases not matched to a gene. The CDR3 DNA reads TGTGCCAGCAGCTTAGCGCTCAGGGACAGGGAGGATCCTAACTATGGCTACACCTTC. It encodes CASSLALRDREDPNYGYTF.

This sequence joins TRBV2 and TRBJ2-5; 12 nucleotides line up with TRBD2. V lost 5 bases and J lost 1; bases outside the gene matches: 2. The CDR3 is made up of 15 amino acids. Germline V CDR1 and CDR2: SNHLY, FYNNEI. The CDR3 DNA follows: TGTGCCAGCAGTTCTAGCGGGAGGGCCCAAGAGACCCAGTACTTC. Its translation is CASSSSGRAQETQYF.

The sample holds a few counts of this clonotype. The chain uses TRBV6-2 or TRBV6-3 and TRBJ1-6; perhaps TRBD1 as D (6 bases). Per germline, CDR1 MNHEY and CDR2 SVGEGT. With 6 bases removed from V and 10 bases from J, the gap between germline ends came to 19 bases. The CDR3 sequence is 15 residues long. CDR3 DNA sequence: TGTGCCAGCAGCCTCAGGGGCCCAATCGGCTCACCCCTCCACTTT. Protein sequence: CASSLRGPIGSPLHF.

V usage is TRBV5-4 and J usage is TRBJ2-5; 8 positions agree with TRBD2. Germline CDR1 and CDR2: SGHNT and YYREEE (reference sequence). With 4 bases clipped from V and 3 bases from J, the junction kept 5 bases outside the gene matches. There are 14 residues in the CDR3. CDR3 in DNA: TGTGCCAGCAGCCCTCAGACTAGCGAAGAGACCCAGTACTTC. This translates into CASSPQTSEETQYF.

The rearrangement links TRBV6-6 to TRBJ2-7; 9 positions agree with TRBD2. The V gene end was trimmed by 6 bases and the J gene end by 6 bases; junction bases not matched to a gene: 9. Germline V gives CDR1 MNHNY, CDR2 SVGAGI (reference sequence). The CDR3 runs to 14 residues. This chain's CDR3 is CASRSGTSHTEQYF. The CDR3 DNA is TGTGCCAGCAGATCCGGGACTAGCCACACCGAGCAGTACTTC.